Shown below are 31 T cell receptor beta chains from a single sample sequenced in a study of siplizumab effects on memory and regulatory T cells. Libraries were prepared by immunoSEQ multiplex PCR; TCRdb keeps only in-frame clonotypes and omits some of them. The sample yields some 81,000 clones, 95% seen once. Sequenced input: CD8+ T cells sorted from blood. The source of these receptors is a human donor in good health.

The CDR3 protein is CATSVQGNEQYF. The CDR3 coding sequence is TGTGCCACCAGCGTACAGGGTAACGAGCAGTACTTC. The V and J genes are TRBV15 and TRBJ2-7; TRBD1 might be the D (6 bases). The CDR3 has 12 residues. The V end was cut by 5 bases, the J end by 5 bases, with 10 bases between. CDR1 is LNHNV and CDR2 is YYDKDF in the germline V gene (reference sequence). The full variable domain, in which reference TRBV15 and TRBJ2-7 provide the parts outside the CDR3, is DAMVIQNPRYQVTQFGKPVTLSCSQTLNHNVMYWYQQKSSQAPKLLFHYYDKDFNNEADTPDNFQSRRPNTSFCFLDIRSPGLGDTAMYLCATSVQGNEQYFGPGTRLTVT.

The CDR3 coding sequence is TGTGCCAGCAGCTCTATCTACAGGGGGCCCTACAATGAGCAGTTCTTC. This encodes CASSSIYRGPYNEQFF. V and J are TRBV14 and TRBJ2-1; 9 bases agree with TRBD1. Germline assignment: CDR1 SGHDN and CDR2 FVKESK. V lost 5 bases and J lost 2; bases outside the gene matches: 7. CDR3 length: 16 amino acids.

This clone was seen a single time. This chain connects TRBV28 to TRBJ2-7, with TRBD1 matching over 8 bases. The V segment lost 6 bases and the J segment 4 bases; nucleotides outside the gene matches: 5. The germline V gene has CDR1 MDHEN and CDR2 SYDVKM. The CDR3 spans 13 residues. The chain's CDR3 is CASSRRGRYEQYF. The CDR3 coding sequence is TGTGCCAGCAGCCGCAGGGGGCGGTACGAGCAGTACTTC.

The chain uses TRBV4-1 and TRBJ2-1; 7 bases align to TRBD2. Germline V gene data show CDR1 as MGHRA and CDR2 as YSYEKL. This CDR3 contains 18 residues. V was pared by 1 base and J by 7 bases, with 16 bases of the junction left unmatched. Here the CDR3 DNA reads TGCGCCAGCAGCCAAGTCGGGAGTTTGGCGGGAGAGGAGAATGAGCAGTTCTTC. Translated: CASSQVGSLAGEENEQFF.

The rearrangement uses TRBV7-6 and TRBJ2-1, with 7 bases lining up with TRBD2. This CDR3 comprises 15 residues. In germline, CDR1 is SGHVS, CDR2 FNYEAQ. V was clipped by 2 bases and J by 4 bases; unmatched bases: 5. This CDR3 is CASSLSSGNYNEQFF. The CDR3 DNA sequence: TGTGCCAGCAGCTTATCCAGCGGGAATTACAATGAGCAGTTCTTC.

The CDR3: CASSPTSPSYEQYF. DNA for the CDR3: TGTGCCAGCAGCCCTACTAGCCCCTCCTACGAGCAGTACTTC. The gene calls are TRBV7-6 and TRBJ2-7, with D perhaps TRBD2 (6 bases). Trimming removed 5 bases at V and 0 bases at J, with 11 bases between. CDR1 is SGHVS, CDR2 FNYEAQ, per germline. The CDR3 totals 14 residues. The complete variable domain, with remaining parts taken from reference TRBV7-6 and TRBJ2-7, reads GAGVSQSPRYKVTKRGQDVALRCDPISGHVSLYWYRQALGQGPEFLTYFNYEAQQDKSGLPNDRFSAERPEGSISTLTIQRTEQRDSAMYRCASSPTSPSYEQYFGPGTRLTVT.

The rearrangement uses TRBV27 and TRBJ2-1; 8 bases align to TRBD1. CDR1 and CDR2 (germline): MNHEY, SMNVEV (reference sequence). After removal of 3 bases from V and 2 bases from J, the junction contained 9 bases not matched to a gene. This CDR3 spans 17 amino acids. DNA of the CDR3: TGTGCCAGCAGTTTCCAGACCTCAGGGGGCCCCTACAATGAGCAGTTCTTC. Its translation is CASSFQTSGGPYNEQFF.

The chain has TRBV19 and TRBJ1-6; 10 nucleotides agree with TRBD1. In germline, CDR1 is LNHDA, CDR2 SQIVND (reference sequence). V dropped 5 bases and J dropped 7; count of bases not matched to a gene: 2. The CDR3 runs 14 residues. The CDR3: CASSLGQGNSPLHF. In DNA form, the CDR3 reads TGTGCCAGTAGTCTGGGACAGGGGAATTCACCCCTCCACTTT.

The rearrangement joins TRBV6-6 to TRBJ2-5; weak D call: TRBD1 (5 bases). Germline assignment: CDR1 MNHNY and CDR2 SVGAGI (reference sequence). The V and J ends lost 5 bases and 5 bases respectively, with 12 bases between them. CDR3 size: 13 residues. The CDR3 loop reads CASSPRAWETQYF. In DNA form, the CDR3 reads TGTGCCAGCAGTCCCAGGGCTTGGGAGACCCAGTACTTC.

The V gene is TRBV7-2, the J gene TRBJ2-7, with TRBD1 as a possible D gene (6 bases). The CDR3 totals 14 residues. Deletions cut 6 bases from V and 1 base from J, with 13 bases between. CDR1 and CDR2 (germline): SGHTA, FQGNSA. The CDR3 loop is CASSPLGQSYEQYF. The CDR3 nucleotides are TGTGCCAGCAGTCCACTCGGACAGTCCTACGAGCAGTACTTC.

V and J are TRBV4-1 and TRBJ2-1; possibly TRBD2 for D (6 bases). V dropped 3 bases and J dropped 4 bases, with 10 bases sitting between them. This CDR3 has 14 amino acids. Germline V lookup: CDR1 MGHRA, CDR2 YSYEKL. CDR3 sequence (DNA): TGCGCCAGCAGCCAGGGACTTAATTACAATGAGCAGTTCTTC. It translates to CASSQGLNYNEQFF.

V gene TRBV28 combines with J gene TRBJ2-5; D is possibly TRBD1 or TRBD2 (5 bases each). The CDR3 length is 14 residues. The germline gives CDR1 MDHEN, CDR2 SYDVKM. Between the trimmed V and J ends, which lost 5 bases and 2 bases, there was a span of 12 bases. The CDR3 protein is CASSPRGPQETQYF. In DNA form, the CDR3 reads TGTGCCAGCAGTCCAAGGGGACCACAAGAGACCCAGTACTTC.

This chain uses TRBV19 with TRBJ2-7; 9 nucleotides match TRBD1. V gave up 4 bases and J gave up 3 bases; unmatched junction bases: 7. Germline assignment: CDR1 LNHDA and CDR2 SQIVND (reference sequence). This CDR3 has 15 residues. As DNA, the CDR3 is TGTGCCAGTAGTACGGGACAGGGTAAGGTCTACGAGCAGTACTTC. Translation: CASSTGQGKVYEQYF.

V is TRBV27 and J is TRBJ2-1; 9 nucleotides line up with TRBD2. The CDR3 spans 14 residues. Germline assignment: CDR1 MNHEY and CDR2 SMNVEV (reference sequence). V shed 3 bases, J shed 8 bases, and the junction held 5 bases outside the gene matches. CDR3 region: CASSFAGGPYEQFF. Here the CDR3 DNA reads TGTGCCAGCAGTTTTGCGGGAGGGCCTTATGAGCAGTTCTTC.

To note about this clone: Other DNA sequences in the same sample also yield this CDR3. The CDR3 sequence: CASSYRVTGELFF. The CDR3 coding sequence is TGTGCCAGCAGTTACCGGGTGACCGGGGAGCTGTTTTTT. The chain has TRBV6-5 and TRBJ2-2; D unclear. The CDR3 runs to 13 residues. V dropped 2 bases and J dropped 5 bases, with 6 bases sitting between them. The V gene's germline CDR1 is MNHEY and CDR2 SVGAGI.

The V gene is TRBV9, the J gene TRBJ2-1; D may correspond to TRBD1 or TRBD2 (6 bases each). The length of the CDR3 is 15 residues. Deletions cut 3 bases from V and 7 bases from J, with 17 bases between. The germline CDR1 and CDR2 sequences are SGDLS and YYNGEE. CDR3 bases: TGTGCCAGCAGCGGAGGCGGGACACTACGGAATGAGCAGTTCTTC. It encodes CASSGGGTLRNEQFF.

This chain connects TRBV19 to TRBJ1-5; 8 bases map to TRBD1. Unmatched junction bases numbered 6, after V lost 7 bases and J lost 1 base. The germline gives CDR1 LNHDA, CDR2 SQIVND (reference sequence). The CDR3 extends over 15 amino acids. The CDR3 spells CASNSDRVSNQPQHF. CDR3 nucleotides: TGTGCCAGTAACTCGGACAGGGTAAGCAATCAGCCCCAGCATTTT.

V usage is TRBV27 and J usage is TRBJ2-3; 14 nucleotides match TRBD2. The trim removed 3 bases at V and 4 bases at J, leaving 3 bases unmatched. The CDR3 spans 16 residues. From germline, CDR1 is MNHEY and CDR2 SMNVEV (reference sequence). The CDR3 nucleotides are TGTGCCAGCAGTTTTGGACTAGCGGGGGGCCCAGATACGCAGTATTTT. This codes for CASSFGLAGGPDTQYF.

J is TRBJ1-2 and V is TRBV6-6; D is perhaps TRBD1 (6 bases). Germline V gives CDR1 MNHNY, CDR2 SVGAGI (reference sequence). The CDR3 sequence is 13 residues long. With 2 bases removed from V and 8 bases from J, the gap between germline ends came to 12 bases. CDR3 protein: CASSYHRADGYTF. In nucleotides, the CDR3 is TGTGCCAGCAGTTACCACAGGGCGGACGGCTACACCTTC.

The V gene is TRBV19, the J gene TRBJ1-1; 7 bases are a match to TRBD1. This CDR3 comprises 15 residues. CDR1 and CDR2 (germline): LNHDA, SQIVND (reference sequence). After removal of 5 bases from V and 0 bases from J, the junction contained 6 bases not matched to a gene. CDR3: CASSANRGVNTEAFF. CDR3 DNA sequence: TGTGCCAGTAGTGCAAACAGGGGAGTGAACACTGAAGCTTTCTTT.

This CDR3 is CAWSQLWTSGKLTDTQYF. CDR3 nucleotide sequence: TGTGCCTGGAGTCAGTTGTGGACTAGCGGGAAGCTCACAGATACGCAGTATTTT. The genes are TRBV30 and TRBJ2-3; 12 bases align to TRBD2. The junction had 11 bases not matched to a gene; V was cut back by 2 bases and J by 2 bases. CDR1 and CDR2 (germline): GTSNPN, SVGIG (reference sequence). This CDR3 is built from 18 residues.

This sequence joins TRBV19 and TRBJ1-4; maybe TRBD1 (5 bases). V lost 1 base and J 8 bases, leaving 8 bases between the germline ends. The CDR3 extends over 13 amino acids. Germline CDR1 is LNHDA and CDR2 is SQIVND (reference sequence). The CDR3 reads CASSIVSGEKLFF. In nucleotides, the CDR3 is TGTGCCAGTAGTATAGTATCAGGGGAAAAACTGTTTTTT.

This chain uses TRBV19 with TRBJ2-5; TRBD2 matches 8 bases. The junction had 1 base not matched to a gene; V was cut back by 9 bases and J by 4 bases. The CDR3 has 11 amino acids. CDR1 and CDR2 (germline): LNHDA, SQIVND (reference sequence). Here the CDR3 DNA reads TGTGCCAGCGCGGGGGGAGAGACCCAGTACTTC. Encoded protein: CASAGGETQYF.

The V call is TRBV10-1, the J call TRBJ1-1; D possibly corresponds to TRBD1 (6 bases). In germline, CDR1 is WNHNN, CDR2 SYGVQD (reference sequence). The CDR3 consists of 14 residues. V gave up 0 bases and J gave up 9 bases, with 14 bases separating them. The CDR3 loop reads CASSESIGRGQAFF. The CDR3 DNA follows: TGCGCCAGCAGTGAGTCGATTGGCAGGGGCCAAGCTTTCTTT.

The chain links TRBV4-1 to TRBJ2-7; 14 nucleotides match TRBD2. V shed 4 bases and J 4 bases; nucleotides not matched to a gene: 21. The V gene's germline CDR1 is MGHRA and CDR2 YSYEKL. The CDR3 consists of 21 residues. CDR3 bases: TGCGCCAGCAGCCCGGGACTAGCGGGAGAGGCTGGAAGCGGGAGAGGTTACGAGCAGTACTTC. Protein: CASSPGLAGEAGSGRGYEQYF.

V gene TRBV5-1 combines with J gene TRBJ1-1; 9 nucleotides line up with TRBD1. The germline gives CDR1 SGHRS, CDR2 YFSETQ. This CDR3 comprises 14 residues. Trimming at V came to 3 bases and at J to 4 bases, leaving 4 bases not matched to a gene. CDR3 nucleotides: TGCGCCAGCAGCTGGGGACAGGGTGCCACTGAAGCTTTCTTT. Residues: CASSWGQGATEAFF.

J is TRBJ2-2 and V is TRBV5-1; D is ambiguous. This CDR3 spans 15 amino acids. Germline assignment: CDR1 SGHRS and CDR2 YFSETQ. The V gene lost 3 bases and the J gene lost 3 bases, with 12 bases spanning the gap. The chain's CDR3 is CASSSTLTHTGELFF. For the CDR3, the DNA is TGCGCCAGCAGCTCCACACTTACCCACACCGGGGAGCTGTTTTTT.

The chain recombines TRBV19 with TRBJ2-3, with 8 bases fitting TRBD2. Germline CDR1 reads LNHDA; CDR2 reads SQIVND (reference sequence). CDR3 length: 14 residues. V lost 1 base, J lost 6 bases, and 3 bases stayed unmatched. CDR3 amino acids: CASSIVAGPDTQYF. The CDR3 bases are TGTGCCAGTAGTATAGTAGCGGGACCCGATACGCAGTATTTT.

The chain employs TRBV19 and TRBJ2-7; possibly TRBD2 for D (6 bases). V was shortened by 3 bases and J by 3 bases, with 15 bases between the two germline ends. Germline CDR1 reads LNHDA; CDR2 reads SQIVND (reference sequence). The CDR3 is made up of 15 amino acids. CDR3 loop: CASSIFGTGDYEQYF. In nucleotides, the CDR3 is TGTGCCAGTAGTATTTTCGGGACGGGGGACTACGAGCAGTACTTC.

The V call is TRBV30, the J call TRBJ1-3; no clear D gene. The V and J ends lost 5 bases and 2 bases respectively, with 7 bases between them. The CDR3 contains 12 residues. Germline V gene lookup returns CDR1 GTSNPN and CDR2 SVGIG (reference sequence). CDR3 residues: CAWRTAGNTIYF. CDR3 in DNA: TGTGCCTGGCGGACGGCTGGAAACACCATATATTTT. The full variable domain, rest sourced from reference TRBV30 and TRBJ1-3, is SQTIHQWPATLVQPVGSPLSLECTVEGTSNPNLYWYRQAAGRGLQLLFYSVGIGQISSEVPQNLSASRPQDRQFILSSKKLLLSDSGFYLCAWRTAGNTIYFGEGSWLTVV.

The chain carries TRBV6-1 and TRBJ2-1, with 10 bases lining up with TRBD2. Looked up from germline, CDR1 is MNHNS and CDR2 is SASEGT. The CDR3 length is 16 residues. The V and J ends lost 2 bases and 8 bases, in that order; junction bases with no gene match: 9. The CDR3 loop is CASSESGLAGVDEQFF. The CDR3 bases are TGTGCCAGCAGTGAAAGTGGGCTAGCGGGAGTGGATGAGCAGTTCTTC.